This T cell receptor beta chain originates from a study of vaccination effects on CD4 cells after COVID-19. As for this clone: Its antigen remains unidentified.

Trimming cost V 5 bases and J 1 base, with 9 bases left between them. In germline, CDR1 is SGHRS, CDR2 YFSETQ. The CDR3 is 13 amino acids. The protocol was immunoSEQ multiplex PCR, while the TCRdb copy is restricted to in-frame clones and leaves out a portion. The sample holds around 69,000 clones, roughly 81% seen once. Antigen-specific CD4+ T cells were first expanded with viral peptide pools by the ViraFEST assay and only then sequenced. When around nine days of culture had elapsed, CD4+ T cells were isolated. Either the mRNA-1273 or the BNT162b2 vaccine was given to participants as two doses. Vaccinees lacked prior SARS-CoV-2 infection and tested negative for nucleocapsid antibodies. Supplemented with 8.5 to 10 IU/ml IL-2 and 9.5 to 10 ug/ml peptides, around 2 million PBMC per well were kept in culture. Whole-study findings and limits: In vaccinees who were healthy, merely 1 out of 255 vaccine-induced clones cross-reacted with common cold coronaviruses.

This sample comprised CD4+ T cells from PBMCs cultured with HCoV-229E spike peptides, obtained after COVID-19 vaccination. This receptor was obtained from a human donor who received a COVID-19 vaccine. This chain connects TRBV5-1 to TRBJ1-1, with D possibly TRBD1 on 5 matching bases. The CDR3 loop is CASRGHSNTEAFF. The CDR3 DNA follows: TGCGCCAGCAGAGGACATTCGAACACTGAAGCTTTCTTT.